The rows below give T cell receptor beta chains drawn from one sample of a study of blood T cell repertoires in COVID-19. TCRdb's copy holds only in-frame clones and misses some; the assay was immunoSEQ multiplex PCR. The table has a few hundred thousand clones, approximately 90% seen once; the top ten hold approximately 6.2%. The sample consisted of peripheral blood. These receptors all come from a man aged 60 to 69 who had recovered from COVID-19. Both conserved end residues are trimmed from each CDR3. D genes are given only for firm matches.

v_gene	d_gene	j_gene	CDR3aa
TRBV19	NA	TRBJ1-1	ASSIGVPGDTEAF
TRBV6-5	NA	TRBJ1-4	ASSYSTATNEKLF
TRBV27	TRBD2	TRBJ2-3	AIAREVAIGTQY
TRBV7-3	TRBD1	TRBJ1-1	ASSWREGAKGTEAF
TRBV30	TRBD1	TRBJ1-2	AWSQDRGHGYT
TRBV7-7	TRBD2	TRBJ2-5	ASSPFGGRAQETQY
TRBV18	NA	TRBJ2-2	ASSAGSANTGELF
TRBV9	NA	TRBJ1-3	ASSLTGSSGNTIY
TRBV24-1	NA	TRBJ2-2	ATSDLGITGELF
TRBV7-9	TRBD1	TRBJ1-3	ASPDRVAGNTIY
TRBV15	NA	TRBJ1-5	ATSKGQGRNQPQH
TRBV30	NA	TRBJ1-1	AWSAGGVIISDTEAF
TRBV6-6	NA	TRBJ1-2	ASRQGQRSGGYT
TRBV7-2	TRBD1	TRBJ1-6	ASSLQGDVNSPLH
TRBV28	TRBD2	TRBJ2-2	ASGYFGLAGEGTGELF
TRBV27	NA	TRBJ1-3	ASSLGGAAGNTIY
TRBV9	NA	TRBJ2-2	ASRRDTGELF
TRBV5-1	NA	TRBJ2-1	ASSGSPSYNEQF
TRBV12-3/TRBV12-4	TRBD1	TRBJ1-2	ASSLRDRGYT
TRBV7-2	NA	TRBJ1-3	ASSLSWGFGNTIY
TRBV27	TRBD1	TRBJ1-6	ASGQGTGQGTLH
TRBV25-1	NA	TRBJ2-7	ASRPPTGSYEQY
TRBV5-1	TRBD1	TRBJ2-7	ASNTGQGGYEQY
TRBV6-5	NA	TRBJ2-1	ASRGGGNEQF
TRBV18	TRBD1	TRBJ1-3	ASSPGQGRGSGNTIY
TRBV6-4	TRBD2	TRBJ2-1	ASSEGRGGSGGHYNEQF
TRBV6-5	NA	TRBJ1-5	ASSYARYQPQH
TRBV7-3	TRBD1	TRBJ2-7	ASSPTGGPEQY
TRBV10-3	NA	TRBJ1-5	AISVDRNNQPQH
TRBV7-2	NA	TRBJ1-5	ASSLGQPSNQPQH
TRBV27	NA	TRBJ2-4	ASSPRGLAKNIQY
TRBV29-1	TRBD1	TRBJ2-5	SVDLTKTGQETQY
TRBV7-3	NA	TRBJ2-1	ASSLMGSVGAGEQF
TRBV3-1/TRBV3-2	TRBD1	TRBJ2-6	ASSQSDRGRLGGANVLT
TRBV9	NA	TRBJ1-4	ASSGSGSLNEKLF
TRBV7-2	TRBD2	TRBJ2-7	ASSTSGGAGEQY
TRBV4-2	TRBD2	TRBJ2-7	ASSRSSGRGEQY
TRBV23-1	TRBD2	TRBJ2-3	ASTLSIVGRAGTDTQY
TRBV7-2	TRBD2	TRBJ2-5	ASSLRGGRRETQY
TRBV27	NA	TRBJ1-3	ASSFRGEGNTIY
TRBV4-1	TRBD2	TRBJ2-7	ASSQPGLGLAGGGLWYEQY
TRBV2	NA	TRBJ1-1	ASSEGRGGFTEAF
TRBV19	NA	TRBJ1-4	ASSIGGREYEKLF
TRBV5-1	TRBD1	TRBJ2-2	ASSRSLTGAGELF
TRBV30	NA	TRBJ2-3	AWGVGGRGTDTQY
TRBV10-1	NA	TRBJ1-4	ASGGRAQKLF
TRBV29-1	NA	TRBJ2-1	SVENPSSYNEQF
TRBV7-6	TRBD2	TRBJ2-1	ASSQGTSGFYNEQF
TRBV28	TRBD1	TRBJ2-7	ASGTGVYEQY
TRBV19	TRBD2	TRBJ2-7	ASTRTSVNSYEQY
TRBV10-3	TRBD2	TRBJ2-1	AINPGLYSVYNEQF
TRBV7-2	NA	TRBJ1-5	ASSSYAGQSNQPQH
TRBV25-1	NA	TRBJ2-4	ASSESGPRAKNIQY
TRBV6-2/TRBV6-3	TRBD1	TRBJ1-2	ASSIPTGGSMLYGYT
TRBV5-1	TRBD1	TRBJ1-4	ASTDPGQGGEKLF
TRBV12-3/TRBV12-4	NA	TRBJ2-7	ASTGDKVPT
TRBV19	NA	TRBJ1-4	ASSQVPNEKLF